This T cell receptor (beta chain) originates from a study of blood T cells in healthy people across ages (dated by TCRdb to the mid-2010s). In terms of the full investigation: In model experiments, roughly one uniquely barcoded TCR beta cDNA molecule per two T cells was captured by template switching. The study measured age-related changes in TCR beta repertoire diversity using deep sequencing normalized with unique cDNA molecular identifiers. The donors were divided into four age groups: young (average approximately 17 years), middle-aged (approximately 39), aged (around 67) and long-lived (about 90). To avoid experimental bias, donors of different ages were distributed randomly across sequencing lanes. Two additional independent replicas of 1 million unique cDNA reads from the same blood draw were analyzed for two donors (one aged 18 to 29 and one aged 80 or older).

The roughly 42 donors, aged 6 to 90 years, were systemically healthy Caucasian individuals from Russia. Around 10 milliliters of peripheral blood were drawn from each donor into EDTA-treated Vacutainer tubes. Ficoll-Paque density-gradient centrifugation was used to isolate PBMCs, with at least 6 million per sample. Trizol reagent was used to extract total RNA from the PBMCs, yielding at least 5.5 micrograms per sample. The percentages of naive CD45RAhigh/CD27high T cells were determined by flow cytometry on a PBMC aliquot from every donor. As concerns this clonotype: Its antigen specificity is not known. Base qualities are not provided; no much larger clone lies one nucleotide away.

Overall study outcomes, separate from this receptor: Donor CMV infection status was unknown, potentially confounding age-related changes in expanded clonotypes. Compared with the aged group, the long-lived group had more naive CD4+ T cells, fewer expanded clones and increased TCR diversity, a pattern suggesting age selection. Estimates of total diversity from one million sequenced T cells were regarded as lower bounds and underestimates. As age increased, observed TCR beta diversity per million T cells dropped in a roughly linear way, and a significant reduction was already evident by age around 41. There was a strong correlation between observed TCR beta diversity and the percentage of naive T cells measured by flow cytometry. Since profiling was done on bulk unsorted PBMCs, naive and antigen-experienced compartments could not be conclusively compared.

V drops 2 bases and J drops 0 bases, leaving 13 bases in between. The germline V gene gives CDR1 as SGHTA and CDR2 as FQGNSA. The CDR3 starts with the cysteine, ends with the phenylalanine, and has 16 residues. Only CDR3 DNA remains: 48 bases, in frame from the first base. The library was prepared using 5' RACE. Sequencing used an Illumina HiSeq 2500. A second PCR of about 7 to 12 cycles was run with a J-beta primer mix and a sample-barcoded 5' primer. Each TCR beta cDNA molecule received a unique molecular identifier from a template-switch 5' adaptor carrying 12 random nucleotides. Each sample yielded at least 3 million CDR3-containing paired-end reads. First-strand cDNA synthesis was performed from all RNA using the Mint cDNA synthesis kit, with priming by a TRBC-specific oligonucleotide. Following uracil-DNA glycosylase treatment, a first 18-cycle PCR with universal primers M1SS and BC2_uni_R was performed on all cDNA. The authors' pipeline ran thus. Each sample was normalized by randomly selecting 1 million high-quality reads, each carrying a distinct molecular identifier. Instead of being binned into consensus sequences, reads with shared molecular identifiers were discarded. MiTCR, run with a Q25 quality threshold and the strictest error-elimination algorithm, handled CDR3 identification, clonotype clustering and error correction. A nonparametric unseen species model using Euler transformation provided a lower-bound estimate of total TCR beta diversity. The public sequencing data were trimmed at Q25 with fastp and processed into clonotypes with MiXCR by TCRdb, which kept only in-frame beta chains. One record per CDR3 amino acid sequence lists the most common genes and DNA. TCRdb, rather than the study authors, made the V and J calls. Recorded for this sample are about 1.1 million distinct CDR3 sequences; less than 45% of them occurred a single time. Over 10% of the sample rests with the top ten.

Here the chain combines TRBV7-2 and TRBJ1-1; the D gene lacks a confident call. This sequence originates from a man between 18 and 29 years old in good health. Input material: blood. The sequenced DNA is TGTGCCAGCAGCTTAATTTCCCACAGATTGAACACTGAAGCTTTCTTT. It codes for CASSLISHRLNTEAFF.